Detailed here is one TCR beta chain. This clonotype turned up a few times. Its recognized antigen is unknown. Base qualities were left out, and no much larger clone turns up one base away. This sample is part of a study of beta chain bispecific antibodies for T cell cancers (dated by TCRdb to about 2021). For the study in its entirety: Healthy donor T cells were cocultured with T cell leukemia lines and bispecific antibodies, then TRBV sequencing of surviving cells measured the depletion of each TRBV family. On the cell surface, TRBV12 (TRBV12-3) was expressed by Jurkat cells, whereas TRBV5-5 was expressed by HPB-ALL cells. Points the paper makes about the study in general: Cross-reactivity of the anti-TRBV5-5 antibody with TRBV5-6 was attributed to high sequence similarity between the two genes. Every sequenced sample was a mix of normal T cells and leukemia cell line cells, and most of the targeted TRBV signal originated from the leukemia cells instead of the normal T cells.

T cells were expanded from blood mononuclear cells for roughly 3 days using either anti-CD3 antibody OKT3 or CD3/CD28 Dynabeads. The expanded T cells were grown in RPMI 1640 containing around 9.9% fetal bovine serum, recombinant human IL-2 (100 IU/ml) and IL-7 (about 5 ng/ml). Each coculture contained approximately 5 x 10^4 normal T cells, approximately 5 x 10^4 target cells and bispecific antibody in roughly 92 ul and was incubated for about 17 hours at 37 degrees C. Each bispecific antibody consisted of two single-chain variable fragments expressed in a single-chain diabody format with a His tag. Healthy human donors supplied the effector T cells, with peripheral blood mononuclear cells isolated from leukapheresis samples using Ficoll density gradient centrifugation. The CDR3 goes from the cysteine to the phenylalanine over 11 residues. The entry retains the CDR3 DNA only, 33 bases that are in frame from base 1. The V end gives up 8 bases and the J end 7 bases, leaving 5 bases in the junction not matched to a gene. The germline V gene encodes CDR1 MNHNY and CDR2 SVGAGI (reference sequence).

Unique molecular identifier barcodes were built into the libraries and used for clonotype quantification. Qiagen AllPrep DNA/RNA Micro kits were used to isolate total RNA, and an Agilent TapeStation was used to check RNA quality. TCR beta libraries were constructed by 5' RACE, in which cDNA synthesis was followed by two PCR steps with TCR beta constant-region gene-specific primers. Sequencing of the TCR beta libraries was done on an Illumina MiSeq platform. The study's own analysis went as follows. Reads were processed with MIGEC, MiXCR and VDJtools. The frequency of each clonotype was calculated as the fraction of all unique molecular identifiers in the sample that belonged to that clonotype. Nonfunctional TRBV genes classified in IMGT as pseudogenes or open reading frames, for example TRBV1, TRBV12-1 and TRBV21, were left out. TCRdb trimmed the raw reads at Q25, called clones with MiXCR and kept productive beta chains. Merged by CDR3 protein, the rows form single entries marked with the most common genes and DNA. It is TCRdb's table, rather than the study itself, that gives the V and J calls and clone size. The sample contains tens of thousands of distinct CDR3 sequences, under 3% of them found a single time. About 30% of the sample is in the top ten clones.

The sequence was collected from a human donor in good health. Some clones in this sample may be carry-over from other donors' samples. The sample was healthy donor T cells cultured with leukemia cells. The rearrangement combines TRBV6-6 with TRBJ2-7, and TRBD1 aligns with 7 junction nucleotides. The CDR3 protein sequence reads: CASQGVGEQYF. The sequenced DNA is TGTGCCAGCCAGGGGGTAGGTGAGCAGTACTTC.